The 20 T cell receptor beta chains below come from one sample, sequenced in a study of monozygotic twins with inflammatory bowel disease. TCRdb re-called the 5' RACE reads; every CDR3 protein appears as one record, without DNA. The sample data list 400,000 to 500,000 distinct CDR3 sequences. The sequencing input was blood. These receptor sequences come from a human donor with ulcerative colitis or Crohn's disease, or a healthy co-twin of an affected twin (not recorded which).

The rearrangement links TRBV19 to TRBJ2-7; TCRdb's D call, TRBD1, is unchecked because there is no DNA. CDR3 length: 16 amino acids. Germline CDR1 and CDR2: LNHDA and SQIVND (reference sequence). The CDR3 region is CASSIRGARDQYEQYF.

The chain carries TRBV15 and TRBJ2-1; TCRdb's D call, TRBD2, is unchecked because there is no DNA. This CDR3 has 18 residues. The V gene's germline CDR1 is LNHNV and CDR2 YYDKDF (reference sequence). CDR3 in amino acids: CATSRDPRLAGVSDEQFF.

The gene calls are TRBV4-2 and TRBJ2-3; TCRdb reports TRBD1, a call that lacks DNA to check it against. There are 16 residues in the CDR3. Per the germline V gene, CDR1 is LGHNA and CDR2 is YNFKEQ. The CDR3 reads CASSQGLGVGTDTQYF.

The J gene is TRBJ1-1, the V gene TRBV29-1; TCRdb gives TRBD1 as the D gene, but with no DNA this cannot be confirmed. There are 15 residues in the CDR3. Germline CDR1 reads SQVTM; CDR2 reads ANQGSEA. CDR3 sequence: CSVRDRGSMNTEAFF.

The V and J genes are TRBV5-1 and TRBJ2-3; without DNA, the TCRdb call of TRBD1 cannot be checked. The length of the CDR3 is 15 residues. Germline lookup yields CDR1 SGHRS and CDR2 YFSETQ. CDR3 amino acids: CASSPGTQGPDTQYF.

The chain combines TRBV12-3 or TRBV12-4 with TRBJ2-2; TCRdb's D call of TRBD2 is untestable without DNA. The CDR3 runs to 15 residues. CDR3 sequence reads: CASSLVAGLTGELFF.

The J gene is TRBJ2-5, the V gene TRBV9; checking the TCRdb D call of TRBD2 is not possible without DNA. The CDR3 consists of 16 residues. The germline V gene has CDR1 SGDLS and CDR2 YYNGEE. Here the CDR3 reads CASSVTRQPSMGTQYF.

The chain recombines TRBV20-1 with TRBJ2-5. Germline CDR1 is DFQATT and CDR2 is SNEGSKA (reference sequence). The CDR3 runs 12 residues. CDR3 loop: CSAVQRQETQYF.

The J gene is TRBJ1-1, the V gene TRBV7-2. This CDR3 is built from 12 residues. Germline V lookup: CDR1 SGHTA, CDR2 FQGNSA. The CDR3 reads CASSFLHTSAFF.

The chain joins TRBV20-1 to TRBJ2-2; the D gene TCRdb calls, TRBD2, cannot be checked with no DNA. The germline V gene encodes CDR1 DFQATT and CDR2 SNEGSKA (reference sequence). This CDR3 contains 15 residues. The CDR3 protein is CSAGLAGQNTGELFF.

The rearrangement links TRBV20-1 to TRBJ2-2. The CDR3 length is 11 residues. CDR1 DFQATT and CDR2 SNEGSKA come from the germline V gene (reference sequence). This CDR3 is CSAPSPGELFF.

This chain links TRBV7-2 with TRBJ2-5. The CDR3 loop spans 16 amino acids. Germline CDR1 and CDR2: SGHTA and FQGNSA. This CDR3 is CASSLGVGGYQETQYF. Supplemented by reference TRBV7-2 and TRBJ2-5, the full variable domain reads GAGVSQSPSNKVTEKGKDVELRCDPISGHTALYWYRQSLGQGLEFLIYFQGNSAPDKSGLPSDRFSAERTGGSVSTLTIQRTQQEDSAVYLCASSLGVGGYQETQYFGPGTRLLVL.

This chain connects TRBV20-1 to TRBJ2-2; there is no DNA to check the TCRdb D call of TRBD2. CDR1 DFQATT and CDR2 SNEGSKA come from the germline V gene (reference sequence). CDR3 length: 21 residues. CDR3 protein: CSARGPPLSTSGRANTGELFF.

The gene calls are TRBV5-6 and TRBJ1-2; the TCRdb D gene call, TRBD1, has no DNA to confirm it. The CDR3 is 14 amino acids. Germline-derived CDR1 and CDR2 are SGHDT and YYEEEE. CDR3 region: CASSLGGDLYGYTF.

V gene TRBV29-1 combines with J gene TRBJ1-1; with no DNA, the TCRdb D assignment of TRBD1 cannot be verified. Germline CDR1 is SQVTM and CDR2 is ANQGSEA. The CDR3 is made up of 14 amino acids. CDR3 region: CSDDPRTMRTEALF.

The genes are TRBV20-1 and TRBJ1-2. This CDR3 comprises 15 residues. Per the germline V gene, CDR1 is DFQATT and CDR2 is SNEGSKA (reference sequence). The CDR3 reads CSAREVEGSTYGYTF.

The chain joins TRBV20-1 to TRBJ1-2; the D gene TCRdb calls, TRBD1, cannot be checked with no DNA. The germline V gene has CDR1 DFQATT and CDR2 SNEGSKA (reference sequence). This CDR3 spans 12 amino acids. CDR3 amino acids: CSAIGQVQSYTF.

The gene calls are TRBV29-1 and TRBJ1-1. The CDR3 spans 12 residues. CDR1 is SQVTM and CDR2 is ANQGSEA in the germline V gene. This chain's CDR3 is CSVQFANTEAFF.

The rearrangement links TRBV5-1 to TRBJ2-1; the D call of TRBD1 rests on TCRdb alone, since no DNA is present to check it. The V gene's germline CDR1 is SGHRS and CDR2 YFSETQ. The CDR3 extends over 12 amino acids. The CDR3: CAGSDSNNEQFF.

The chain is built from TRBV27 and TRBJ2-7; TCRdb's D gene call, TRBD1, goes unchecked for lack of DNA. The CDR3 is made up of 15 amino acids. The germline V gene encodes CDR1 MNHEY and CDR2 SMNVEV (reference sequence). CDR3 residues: CASSLQTGGAGEQYF.